The text below deals with one TCR beta chain. These data are taken from a study of blood T cell repertoires in COVID-19. About the research overall: Italy, Spain and the United States were the sources of the convalescent and acute COVID-19 samples. PBMCs, B-cell-depleted T cells, or T cells were the source of the cDNA or gDNA that made up the material.

Original methodology: Amplification with reference gene primers provided the estimates of nucleated cell counts. The assay was immunoSEQ multiplex PCR, and TCRdb's table has in-frame clones only and misses some. V and J calls plus clone size are reproduced from that table; the DNA served to infer D and trimming. The table shows about 130,000 clones, with roughly 84% occurring only once. Germline loops: CDR1 MNHEY, CDR2 SVGAGI. The CDR3 extends over 15 amino acids. Trimming removed 2 bases at V and 7 bases at J, with 17 bases between. This clonotype originated in a woman aged 80 or over with acute or convalescent COVID-19. Material for sequencing was peripheral blood. The chain has TRBV6-5 and TRBJ1-2; a possible D gene is TRBD1 (6 bases). The CDR3, as DNA: TGTGCCAGCAGTTACACCACTACAGGGTTGGGTGGCTACACCTTC. It encodes CASSYTTTGLGGYTF.